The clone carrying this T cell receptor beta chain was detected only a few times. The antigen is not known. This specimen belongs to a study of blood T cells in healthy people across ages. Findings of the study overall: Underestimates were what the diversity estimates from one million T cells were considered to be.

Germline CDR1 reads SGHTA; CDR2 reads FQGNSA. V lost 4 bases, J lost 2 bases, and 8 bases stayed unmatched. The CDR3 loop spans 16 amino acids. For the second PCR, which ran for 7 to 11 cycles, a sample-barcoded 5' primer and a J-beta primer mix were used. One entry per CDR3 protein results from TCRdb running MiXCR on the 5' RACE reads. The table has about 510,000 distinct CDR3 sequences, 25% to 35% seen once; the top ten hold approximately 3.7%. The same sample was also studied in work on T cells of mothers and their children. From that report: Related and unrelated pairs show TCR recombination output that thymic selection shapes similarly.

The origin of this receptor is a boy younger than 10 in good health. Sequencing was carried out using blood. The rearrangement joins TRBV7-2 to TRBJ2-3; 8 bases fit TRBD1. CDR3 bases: TGTGCCAGCAGCTCAACAGGGGGAGCGATCACAGATACGCAGTATTTT. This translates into CASSSTGGAITDTQYF.